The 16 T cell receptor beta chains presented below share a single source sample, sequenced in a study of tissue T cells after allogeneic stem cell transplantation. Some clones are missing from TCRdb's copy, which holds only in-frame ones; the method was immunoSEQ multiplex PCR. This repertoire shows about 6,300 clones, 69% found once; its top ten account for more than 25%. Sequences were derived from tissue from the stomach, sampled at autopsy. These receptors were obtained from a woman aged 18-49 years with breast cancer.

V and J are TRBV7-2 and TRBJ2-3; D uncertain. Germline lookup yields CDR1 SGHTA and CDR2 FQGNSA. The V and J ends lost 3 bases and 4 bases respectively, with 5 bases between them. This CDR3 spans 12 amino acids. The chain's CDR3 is CASSFGSDTQYF. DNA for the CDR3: TGTGCCAGCAGCTTTGGGTCAGATACGCAGTATTTT. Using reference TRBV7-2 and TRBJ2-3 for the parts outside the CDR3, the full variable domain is GAGVSQSPSNKVTEKGKDVELRCDPISGHTALYWYRQSLGQGLEFLIYFQGNSAPDKSGLPSDRFSAERTGGSVSTLTIQRTQQEDSAVYLCASSFGSDTQYFGPGTRLTVL.

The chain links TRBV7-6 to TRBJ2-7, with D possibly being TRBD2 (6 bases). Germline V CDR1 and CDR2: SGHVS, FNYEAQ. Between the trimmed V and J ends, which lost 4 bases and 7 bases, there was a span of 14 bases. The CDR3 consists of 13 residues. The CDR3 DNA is TGTGCCAGCAGCTCTGTGGCGGGGCGAGAGCAGTACTTC. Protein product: CASSSVAGREQYF. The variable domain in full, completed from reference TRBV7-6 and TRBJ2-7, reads GAGVSQSPRYKVTKRGQDVALRCDPISGHVSLYWYRQALGQGPEFLTYFNYEAQQDKSGLPNDRFSAERPEGSISTLTIQRTEQRDSAMYRCASSSVAGREQYFGPGTRLTVT.

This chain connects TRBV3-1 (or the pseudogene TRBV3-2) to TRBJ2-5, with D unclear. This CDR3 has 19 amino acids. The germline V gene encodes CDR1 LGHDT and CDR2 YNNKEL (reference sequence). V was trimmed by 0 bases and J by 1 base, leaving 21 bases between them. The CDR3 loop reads CASSQDRPTPDYPQETQYF. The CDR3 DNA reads TGTGCCAGCAGCCAAGATCGCCCGACCCCTGATTACCCCCAAGAGACCCAGTACTTC.

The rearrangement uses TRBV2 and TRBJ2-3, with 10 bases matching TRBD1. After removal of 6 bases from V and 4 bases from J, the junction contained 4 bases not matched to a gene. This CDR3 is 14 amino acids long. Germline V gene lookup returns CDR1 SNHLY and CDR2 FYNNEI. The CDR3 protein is CASRDRGSADTQYF. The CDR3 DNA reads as TGTGCCAGCAGGGACAGGGGGTCTGCAGATACGCAGTATTTT.

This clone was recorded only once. Written as DNA, the CDR3 is TGTGCCAGCAGTCCGAGCGGGGGTCCCTACGAGCAGTACTTC. It translates to CASSPSGGPYEQYF. This chain joins TRBV6-6 and TRBJ2-7; 8 nucleotides line up with TRBD2. The CDR3 spans 14 residues. Per germline, CDR1 MNHNY and CDR2 SVGAGI (reference sequence). V shed 5 bases and J 2 bases; nucleotides not matched to a gene: 5.

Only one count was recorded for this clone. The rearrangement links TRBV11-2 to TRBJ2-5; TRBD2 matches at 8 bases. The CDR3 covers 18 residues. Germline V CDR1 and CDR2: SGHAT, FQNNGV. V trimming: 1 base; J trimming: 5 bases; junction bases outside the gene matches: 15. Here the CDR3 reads CASSLGYGGDPGRETQYF. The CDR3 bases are TGTGCCAGCAGCTTAGGTTACGGGGGGGATCCTGGCAGGGAGACCCAGTACTTC.

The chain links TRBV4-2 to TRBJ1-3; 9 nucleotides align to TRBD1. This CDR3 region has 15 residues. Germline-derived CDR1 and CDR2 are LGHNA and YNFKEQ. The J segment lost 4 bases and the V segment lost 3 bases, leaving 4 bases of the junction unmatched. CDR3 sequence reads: CASSQRTGEGNTIYF. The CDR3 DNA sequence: TGTGCCAGCAGCCAGCGGACAGGGGAAGGAAACACCATATATTTT.

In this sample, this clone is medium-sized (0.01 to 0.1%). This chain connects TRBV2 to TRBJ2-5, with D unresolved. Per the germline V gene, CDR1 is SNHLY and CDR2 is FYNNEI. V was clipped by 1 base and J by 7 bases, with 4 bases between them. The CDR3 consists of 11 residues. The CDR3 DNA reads TGTGCCAGCAGTGAAGGTCTGACCCAGTACTTC. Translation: CASSEGLTQYF.

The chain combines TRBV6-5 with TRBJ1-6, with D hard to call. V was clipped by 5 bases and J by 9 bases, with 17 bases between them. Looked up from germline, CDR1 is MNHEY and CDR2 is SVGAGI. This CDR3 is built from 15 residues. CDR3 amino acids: CASSPLSQKGSPLHF. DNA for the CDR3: TGTGCCAGCAGTCCTTTATCCCAGAAGGGTTCACCCCTCCACTTT.

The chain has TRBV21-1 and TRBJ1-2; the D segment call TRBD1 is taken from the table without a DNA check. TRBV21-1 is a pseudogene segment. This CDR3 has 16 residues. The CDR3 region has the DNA TGTGCCAGAGCGGTAAGGCGACAGGGATGTAGGGAATGGGGGACCTTC. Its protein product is CARAVRRQGCREWGTF.

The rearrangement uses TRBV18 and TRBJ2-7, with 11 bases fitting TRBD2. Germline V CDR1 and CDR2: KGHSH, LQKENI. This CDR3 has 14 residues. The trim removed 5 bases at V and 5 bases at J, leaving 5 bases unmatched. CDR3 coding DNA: TGTGCCAGCTCAACTAGCGGGAGTAACAACGAGCAGTACTTC. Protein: CASSTSGSNNEQYF.

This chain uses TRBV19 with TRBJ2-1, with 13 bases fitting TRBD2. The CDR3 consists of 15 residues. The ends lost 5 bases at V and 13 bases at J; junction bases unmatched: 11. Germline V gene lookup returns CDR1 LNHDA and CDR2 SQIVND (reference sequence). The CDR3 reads CASSAGLAGVQNQFF. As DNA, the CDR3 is TGTGCCAGTAGTGCAGGACTAGCGGGGGTTCAGAATCAGTTCTTC. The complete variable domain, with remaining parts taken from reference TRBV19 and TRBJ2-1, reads DGGITQSPKYLFRKEGQNVTLSCEQNLNHDAMYWYRQDPGQGLRLIYYSQIVNDFQKGDIAEGYSVSREKKESFPLTVTSAQKNPTAFYLCASSAGLAGVQNQFFGPGTRLTVL.

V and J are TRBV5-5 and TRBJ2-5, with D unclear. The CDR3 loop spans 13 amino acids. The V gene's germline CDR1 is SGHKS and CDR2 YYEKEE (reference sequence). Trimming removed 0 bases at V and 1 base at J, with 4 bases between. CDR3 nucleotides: TGTGCCAGCAGCTTGGTATCCCAAGAGACCCAGTACTTC. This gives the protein CASSLVSQETQYF.

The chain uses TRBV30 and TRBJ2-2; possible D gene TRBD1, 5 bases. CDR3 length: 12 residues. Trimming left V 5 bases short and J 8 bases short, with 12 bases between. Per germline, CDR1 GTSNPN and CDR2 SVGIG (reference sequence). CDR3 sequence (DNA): TGTGCCTGGTTACTTGGGGCGGGGGAGCTGTTTTTT. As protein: CAWLLGAGELFF.

The CDR3 spells CASKLGGLSTGELFF. The DNA of the CDR3 is TGTGCCAGCAAGTTAGGGGGGTTATCGACCGGGGAGCTGTTTTTT. The genes are TRBV9 and TRBJ2-2; D might be TRBD1 or TRBD2, each matching 6 bases. Germline CDR1 and CDR2: SGDLS and YYNGEE. Deletions cut 6 bases from V and 5 bases from J, with 17 bases between. This CDR3 contains 15 residues.

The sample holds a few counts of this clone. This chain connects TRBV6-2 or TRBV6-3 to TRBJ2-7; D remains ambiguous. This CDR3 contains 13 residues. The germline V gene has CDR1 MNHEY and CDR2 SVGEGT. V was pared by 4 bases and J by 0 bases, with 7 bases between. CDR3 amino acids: CASSLQPSYEQYF. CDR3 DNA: TGTGCCAGCAGTTTACAGCCCTCCTACGAGCAGTACTTC.